Included here is one T cell receptor beta chain sequence, with context. Using its own MiXCR run on the reads, TCRdb lists one record per CDR3 protein. The repertoire holds hundreds of thousands of distinct CDR3 sequences, with approximately 10% as singletons. The sample comes from a study of T cell repertoires in cytomegalovirus infection. From germline, CDR1 is SEHNR and CDR2 FQNEAQ (reference sequence). This CDR3 comprises 12 residues. V was pared by 1 base and J by 10 bases, with 8 bases between. Sequencing was done on a sample of PBMCs. The chain recombines TRBV7-9 with TRBJ2-1, with D uncertain. The source of this sequence is a human donor in good health (CMV status not recorded). Some clones in this sample may be carry-over from other donors' samples. CDR3 in amino acids: CASSLDMWEQFF. The CDR3 DNA reads TGTGCCAGCAGCTTAGACATGTGGGAGCAGTTCTTC.